This T cell receptor (beta chain) was profiled in a study of CD8 T cells in ankylosing spondylitis. Study-wide points: Blood from ankylosing spondylitis patients appeared to carry a characteristic roughly 8-variant TCR beta motif.

TCRdb fed the 5' RACE reads into MiXCR, producing one record per CDR3 protein. The sample gives 300,000 to 400,000 distinct CDR3 sequences, about 14% of which show up once; approximately 1.1% is in the top ten. In germline, CDR1 is LGHDT, CDR2 YNNKEL (reference sequence). V was cut by 0 bases and J by 2 bases, with 9 bases left in between. CDR3 length: 15 amino acids. This clonotype was seen a handful of times. Its antigen remains unidentified. The sequenced material came from blood, either unsorted or a sorted T cell fraction (not recorded which). The rearrangement links TRBV3-1 to TRBJ2-3; D uncertain. The receptor's source is a male donor with ankylosing spondylitis or in good health (not recorded which). For the CDR3, the DNA is TGTGCCAGCAGCCAAGATCCGCGGTTCACAGATACGCAGTATTTT. It translates to CASSQDPRFTDTQYF.